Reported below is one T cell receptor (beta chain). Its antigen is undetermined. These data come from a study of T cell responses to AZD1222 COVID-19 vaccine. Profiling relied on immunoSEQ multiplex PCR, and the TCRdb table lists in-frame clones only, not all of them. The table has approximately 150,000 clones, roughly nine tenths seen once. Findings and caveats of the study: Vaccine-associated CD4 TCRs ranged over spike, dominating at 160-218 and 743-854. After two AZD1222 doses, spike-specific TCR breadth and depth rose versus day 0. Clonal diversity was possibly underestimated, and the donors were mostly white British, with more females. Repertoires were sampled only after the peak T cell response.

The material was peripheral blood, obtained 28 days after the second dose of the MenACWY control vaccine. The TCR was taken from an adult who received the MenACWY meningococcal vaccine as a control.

CDR3 DNA: TGTGCCAGTAGTATAGCGACGCCAGATACGCAGTATTTT. This codes for CASSIATPDTQYF. The rearrangement joins TRBV19 to TRBJ2-3; no clear D. Germline lookup yields CDR1 LNHDA and CDR2 SQIVND (reference sequence). This CDR3 has 13 amino acids. Trimming cost V 1 base and J 4 bases, with 6 bases left between them.